The 17 T cell receptor beta chains listed next were all sequenced from one sample in a study of Ad26.COV2.S vaccination and SARS-CoV-2 variants. Treatment of the sample: approximately 18 received Ad26.COV2.S at low or high dose, single or two shots; roughly five received placebo; per-sample allocation not given. Following the first vaccine or placebo injection, samples were taken on day 63. Assay used: immunoSEQ multiplex PCR; TCRdb lists only in-frame clones, some missing. The profile shows around 300,000 clones, roughly nine tenths of them singletons. Sequenced material: peripheral blood, taken in a trial of Ad26.COV2.S vaccine versus placebo. These receptors came from a person aged 18-65 years who received the Ad26.COV2.S COVID-19 vaccine or a placebo.

The chain recombines TRBV6-5 with TRBJ1-6; weak D call: TRBD1 (6 bases). V was cut by 1 base and J by 10 bases, with 17 bases left in between. This CDR3 is 16 amino acids long. The V gene's germline CDR1 is MNHEY and CDR2 SVGAGI. The CDR3 nucleotides are TGTGCCAGCAGTTACTTCCCACAGGGTGTGGACTCACCCCTCCACTTT. Its translation: CASSYFPQGVDSPLHF.

The gene calls are TRBV10-3 and TRBJ2-1; D uncertain. Per germline, CDR1 ENHRY and CDR2 SYGVKD. This CDR3 contains 16 residues. V was cut by 8 bases and J by 5 bases, with 22 bases left in between. This chain's CDR3 is CAISTVRAFSDNEQFF. The CDR3 nucleotides read TGTGCCATCTCCACAGTTAGGGCTTTCTCAGACAATGAGCAGTTCTTC.

The gene calls are TRBV28 and TRBJ1-1; tentative D call: TRBD1 (5 bases). CDR3 length: 13 residues. CDR1 and CDR2 from the germline V gene are MDHEN and SYDVKM. Trimming cost V 7 bases and J 4 bases, with 13 bases left between them. This CDR3 reads CASTSGLFTEAFF. As DNA, the CDR3 is TGTGCCAGCACCTCGGGACTGTTCACTGAAGCTTTCTTT.

The chain couples TRBV4-3 to TRBJ2-1; 7 nucleotides match TRBD1. V was clipped by 0 bases and J by 8 bases; unmatched bases: 13. The CDR3 loop spans 17 amino acids. The germline V gene encodes CDR1 LGHNA and CDR2 YSLEER. CDR3 sequence reads: CASSQDLRQGRFDEQFF. DNA of the CDR3: TGCGCCAGCAGCCAAGACCTGCGACAGGGTAGGTTCGATGAGCAGTTCTTC.

The chain combines TRBV24-1 with TRBJ2-2; maybe TRBD1 (6 bases). V was cut by 5 bases and J by 7 bases, with 10 bases left in between. CDR3 size: 13 residues. CDR1 is KGHDR and CDR2 is SFDVKD in the germline V gene. The CDR3 sequence: CATSGMDSGELFF. In DNA, the CDR3 is TGTGCCACCAGTGGTATGGACAGCGGGGAGCTGTTTTTT.

The J gene is TRBJ2-7, the V gene TRBV5-1; 8 bases match TRBD1. Germline CDR1 SGHRS, CDR2 YFSETQ. The CDR3 has 16 residues. V was pared by 5 bases and J by 4 bases, with 14 bases of the junction left unmatched. The CDR3, as DNA: TGCGCCAGCAGACCTACAGGGGGGCCCGGATTGTACGAGCAGTACTTC. Protein sequence: CASRPTGGPGLYEQYF.

The chain links TRBV3-1 (or the pseudogene TRBV3-2) to TRBJ2-1; D is possibly TRBD1 (6 bases). Germline V gene data show CDR1 as LGHDT and CDR2 as YNNKEL (reference sequence). V was shortened by 7 bases and J by 5 bases, with 15 bases between the two germline ends. This CDR3 has 14 amino acids. CDR3 region: CASTLEGVNNEQFF. In DNA form, the CDR3 reads TGTGCCAGCACACTCGAGGGGGTCAACAATGAGCAGTTCTTC.

The rearrangement uses TRBV19 and TRBJ1-5; D not resolved. Germline CDR1 reads LNHDA; CDR2 reads SQIVND (reference sequence). V shed 1 base and J shed 3 bases, with 13 bases lying between them. This CDR3 contains 16 residues. Here the CDR3 reads CASSIGAGVPNQPQHF. DNA of the CDR3: TGTGCCAGTAGTATAGGGGCGGGAGTGCCCAATCAGCCCCAGCATTTT.

Only a few counts were recorded for this clone. The CDR3 is CASSQTGNTEAFF. For the CDR3, the DNA is TGTGCCAGCTCACAGACAGGGAACACTGAAGCTTTCTTT. The rearrangement joins TRBV18 to TRBJ1-1, with a possible D match to TRBD1 (6 bases). CDR1 and CDR2 from the germline V gene are KGHSH and LQKENI. The CDR3 is 13 residues long. V lost 4 bases, J lost 1 base, and 7 bases lay in between.

The CDR3 sequence: CSVDHQETQYF. DNA for the CDR3: TGCAGCGTTGATCACCAAGAGACCCAGTACTTC. The chain has TRBV29-1 and TRBJ2-5; D is unclear. The CDR3 length is 11 residues. The ends were cut back, 3 bases at V and 0 bases at J, with 2 bases in the middle. CDR1 is SQVTM and CDR2 is ANQGSEA in the germline V gene.

J is TRBJ1-1 and V is TRBV18, with D uncertain. The CDR3 runs 14 residues. From germline, CDR1 is KGHSH and CDR2 LQKENI. The ends were cut back, 1 base at V and 3 bases at J, with 9 bases in the middle. CDR3 in DNA: TGTGCCAGCTCACCACAGGGTTCGGACACTGAAGCTTTCTTT. Encoded protein: CASSPQGSDTEAFF.

This clone has a single count. The rearrangement links TRBV25-1 to TRBJ1-1; TRBD1 aligns across 8 bases. Germline V gene sequence: CDR1 MGHDK, CDR2 SYGVNS. The length of the CDR3 is 15 residues. The trim removed 6 bases at V and 5 bases at J, leaving 11 bases unmatched. CDR3 amino acids: CASREAGQGYTEAFF. The CDR3 DNA is TGTGCCAGCAGGGAAGCCGGACAGGGATATACTGAAGCTTTCTTT. The full variable domain, completed using reference TRBV25-1 and TRBJ1-1, is EADIYQTPRYLVIGTGKKITLECSQTMGHDKMYWYQQDPGMELHLIHYSYGVNSTEKGDLSSESTVSRIRTEHFPLTLESARPSHTSQYLCASREAGQGYTEAFFGQGTRLTVV.

This clone was recorded once. This CDR3 is also generated by other DNA sequences in the sample. This chain joins TRBV11-3 and TRBJ2-7; D gene uncertain. The CDR3 has 15 amino acids. V was pared by 1 base and J by 2 bases, with 12 bases between. CDR1 SGHNT and CDR2 YENEEA come from the germline V gene. In DNA, the CDR3 is TGTGCCAGCAGCTTAGCTTCAGGCGAGACCTACGAGCAGTACTTC. Protein product: CASSLASGETYEQYF.

This chain joins TRBV5-4 and TRBJ2-7; 9 bases are a match to TRBD2. CDR1 and CDR2 from the germline V gene are SGHNT and YYREEE (reference sequence). V was clipped by 4 bases and J by 1 base; unmatched bases: 6. The CDR3 loop spans 15 amino acids. Here the CDR3 reads CASSLAGLASYEQYF. The DNA of the CDR3 is TGTGCCAGCAGCCTGGCTGGACTAGCGTCCTACGAGCAGTACTTC.

This clone was seen more than once but under ten times. The chain uses TRBV7-2 and TRBJ1-3; the match to TRBD1 covers 9 bases. The CDR3 runs 16 residues. With 2 bases clipped from V and 4 bases from J, the junction kept 6 bases outside the gene matches. From germline, CDR1 is SGHTA and CDR2 FQGNSA. CDR3 in amino acids: CASSLRTGGKGNTIYF. The CDR3 nucleotides read TGTGCCAGCAGCTTACGAACAGGGGGCAAAGGAAACACCATATATTTT.

J is TRBJ1-5 and V is TRBV19; D not certain. The V gene's germline CDR1 is LNHDA and CDR2 SQIVND (reference sequence). The CDR3 has 12 amino acids. V was trimmed by 3 bases and J by 10 bases, leaving 10 bases between them. In DNA, the CDR3 is TGTGCCAGTAGTATCCCCCTCCTACCCCAGCATTTT. Translated: CASSIPLLPQHF.

The gene calls are TRBV27 and TRBJ1-4, with D possibly being TRBD1 (6 bases). The CDR3 consists of 15 residues. Germline V gene lookup returns CDR1 MNHEY and CDR2 SMNVEV (reference sequence). Trimming pared 2 bases from V and 1 base from J, leaving 8 bases between. This chain's CDR3 is CASSLKGGTNEKLFF. Here the CDR3 DNA reads TGTGCCAGCAGTTTAAAAGGGGGAACTAATGAAAAACTGTTTTTT.